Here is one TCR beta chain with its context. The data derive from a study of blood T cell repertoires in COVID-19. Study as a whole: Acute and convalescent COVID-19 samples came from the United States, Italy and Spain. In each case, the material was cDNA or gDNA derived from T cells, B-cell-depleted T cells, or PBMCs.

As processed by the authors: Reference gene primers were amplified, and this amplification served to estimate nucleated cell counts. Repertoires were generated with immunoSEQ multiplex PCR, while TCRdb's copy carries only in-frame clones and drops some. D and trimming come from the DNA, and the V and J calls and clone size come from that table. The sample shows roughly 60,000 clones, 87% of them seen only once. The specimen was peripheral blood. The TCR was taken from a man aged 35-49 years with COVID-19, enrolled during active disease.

The CDR3 DNA reads as TGCGCCAGCAGCTTGAGGGACACCCCCTACGAGCAGTACTTC. It specifies CASSLRDTPYEQYF. The chain uses TRBV5-1 and TRBJ2-7; a possible D gene is TRBD1 (6 bases). Looked up from germline, CDR1 is SGHRS and CDR2 is YFSETQ. The CDR3 totals 14 residues. The V gene lost 1 base and the J gene lost 2 bases, with 10 bases spanning the gap.